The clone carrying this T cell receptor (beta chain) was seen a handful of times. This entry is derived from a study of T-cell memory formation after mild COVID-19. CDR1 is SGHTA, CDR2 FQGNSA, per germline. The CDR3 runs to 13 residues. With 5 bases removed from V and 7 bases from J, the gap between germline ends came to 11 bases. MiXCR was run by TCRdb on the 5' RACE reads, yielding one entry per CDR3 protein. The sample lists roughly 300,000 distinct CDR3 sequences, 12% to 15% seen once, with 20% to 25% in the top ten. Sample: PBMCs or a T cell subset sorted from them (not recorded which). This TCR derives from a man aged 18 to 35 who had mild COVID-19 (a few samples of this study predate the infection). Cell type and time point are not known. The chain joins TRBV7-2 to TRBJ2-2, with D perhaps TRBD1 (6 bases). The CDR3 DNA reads TGTGCCAGCAGCGGCTGGGGGCTCGGGGAGCTGTTTTTT. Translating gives CASSGWGLGELFF. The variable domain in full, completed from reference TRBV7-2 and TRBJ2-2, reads GAGVSQSPSNKVTEKGKDVELRCDPISGHTALYWYRQSLGQGLEFLIYFQGNSAPDKSGLPSDRFSAERTGGSVSTLTIQRTQQEDSAVYLCASSGWGLGELFFGEGSRLTVL.